A single sample is the source of the 24 T cell receptor beta chains below, sequenced in a study of control samples from healthy donors and cancer patients. TCRdb's table, derived via immunoSEQ multiplex PCR, lists solely in-frame clones and lacks some. The sample yields some 140,000 clones, just under 95% seen once. Specimen: blood. These receptors were collected from a man younger than 45 in good health.

This clone has only one observation. The gene calls are TRBV5-6 and TRBJ1-2, with 9 bases identical to TRBD1. The CDR3 extends over 13 amino acids. V lost 5 bases to trimming and J lost 10 bases; unmatched junction nucleotides: 9. Germline values: CDR1 SGHDT, CDR2 YYEEEE. This CDR3 is CASSFKTGGVYTF. DNA of the CDR3: TGTGCCAGCAGTTTTAAGACAGGGGGAGTCTACACCTTC.

This chain connects TRBV9 to TRBJ1-3; tentatively, D is TRBD1 (5 bases). The CDR3 totals 13 residues. Trimming left V 0 bases short and J 7 bases short, with 8 bases between. Germline V CDR1 and CDR2: SGDLS, YYNGEE. CDR3: CASSVGGGNTIYF. DNA of the CDR3: TGTGCCAGCAGCGTAGGTGGGGGGAACACCATATATTTT. The variable domain in full, completed from reference TRBV9 and TRBJ1-3, reads DSGVTQTPKHLITATGQRVTLRCSPRSGDLSVYWYQQSLDQGLQFLIQYYNGEERAKGNILERFSAQQFPDLHSELNLSSLELGDSALYFCASSVGGGNTIYFGEGSWLTVV.

The V and J genes are TRBV19 and TRBJ1-1; D is perhaps TRBD1 (5 bases). The V end was cut by 3 bases, the J end by 1 base, with 12 bases between. This CDR3 is 15 amino acids long. Germline CDR1 LNHDA, CDR2 SQIVND (reference sequence). CDR3 amino acids: CASSITGGGNTEAFF. The CDR3 bases are TGTGCCAGTAGTATTACAGGAGGAGGGAACACTGAAGCTTTCTTT.

The rearrangement uses TRBV29-1 and TRBJ2-3; TRBD2 is a possible D gene (6 bases). Germline loops: CDR1 SQVTM, CDR2 ANQGSEA. CDR3 length: 12 residues. V shed 5 bases and J shed 2 bases, with 8 bases lying between them. CDR3 DNA: TGCAGCGTTCGGGACTTCACAGATACGCAGTATTTT. Its protein product is CSVRDFTDTQYF.

The chain employs TRBV11-3 and TRBJ2-1, with unresolved D. Germline V gives CDR1 SGHNT, CDR2 YENEEA. The CDR3 extends over 16 amino acids. V was cut by 0 bases and J by 0 bases, with 9 bases left in between. In DNA, the CDR3 is TGTGCCAGCAGCTTAGAGGGTACCAGCTCCTACAATGAGCAGTTCTTC. Protein product: CASSLEGTSSYNEQFF.

The V call is TRBV10-2, the J call TRBJ2-1; D ambiguous. V was shortened by 2 bases and J by 8 bases, with 10 bases between the two germline ends. The length of the CDR3 is 13 residues. CDR1 is WSHSY and CDR2 is SAAADI in the germline V gene. Here the CDR3 reads CASSENFAYEQFF. CDR3 DNA: TGCGCCAGCAGTGAGAACTTTGCCTATGAGCAGTTCTTC.

This chain links TRBV5-4 with TRBJ2-3; D might be TRBD2 (5 bases). CDR1 is SGHNT, CDR2 YYREEE, per germline (reference sequence). The V end was cut by 4 bases, the J end by 3 bases, with 15 bases between. The CDR3 is 15 residues long. The CDR3 is CASSTTSRSTDTQYF. The CDR3 region has the DNA TGTGCCAGCAGCACCACTAGTAGGTCAACAGATACGCAGTATTTT. The full variable domain, completed using reference TRBV5-4 and TRBJ2-3, is ETGVTQSPTHLIKTRGQQVTLRCSSQSGHNTVSWYQQALGQGPQFIFQYYREEENGRGNFPPRFSGLQFPNYSSELNVNALELDDSALYLCASSTTSRSTDTQYFGPGTRLTVL.

V gene TRBV7-2 combines with J gene TRBJ2-7; 13 bases agree with TRBD2. CDR1 is SGHTA, CDR2 FQGNSA, per germline. V dropped 4 bases and J dropped 5; count of bases not matched to a gene: 5. The CDR3 extends over 15 amino acids. CDR3 in amino acids: CASSSRGLAGDEQYF. The CDR3 bases are TGTGCCAGCAGCTCCCGAGGACTAGCGGGAGACGAGCAGTACTTC.

The chain recombines TRBV4-3 with TRBJ1-1; D call uncertain. Trimming shortened V by 0 bases and J by 5 bases, and 13 bases separated the two germline ends. The CDR3 extends over 15 amino acids. Germline V gene sequence: CDR1 LGHNA, CDR2 YSLEER. In nucleotides, the CDR3 is TGCGCCAGCAGCCAAGAAGCTGGCGGACGGACTGAAGCTTTCTTT. It codes for CASSQEAGGRTEAFF.

CDR3 loop: CASSLFQGNTEAFF. As DNA, the CDR3 is TGTGCCAGCAGTTTATTTCAGGGGAACACTGAAGCTTTCTTT. The chain carries TRBV28 and TRBJ1-1; possible D gene TRBD1, 5 bases. Per the germline V gene, CDR1 is MDHEN and CDR2 is SYDVKM. V lost 1 base and J 1 base, leaving 7 bases between the germline ends. The CDR3 length is 14 residues.

The V gene is TRBV4-3, the J gene TRBJ2-1; no clear D. CDR3 size: 14 residues. The V end lost 1 base, the J end lost 6 bases, and 10 bases lay between the germline ends. Germline CDR1 LGHNA, CDR2 YSLEER. The CDR3 reads CASSQVSFPNEQFF. For the CDR3, the DNA is TGCGCCAGCAGCCAAGTGTCTTTCCCCAATGAGCAGTTCTTC.

CDR3 coding DNA: TGTGCCAGCAGGACGAGTACGGGAGGGCCAGATACGCAGTATTTT. Translation gives CASRTSTGGPDTQYF. The V call is TRBV6-5, the J call TRBJ2-3; TRBD2 matches at 8 bases. Unmatched junction bases numbered 9, after V lost 6 bases and J lost 4 bases. The CDR3 loop spans 15 amino acids. Germline assignment: CDR1 MNHEY and CDR2 SVGAGI.

This chain uses TRBV10-2 with TRBJ2-4; a weak D match, TRBD1 (6 bases). V was trimmed by 8 bases and J by 0 bases, leaving 14 bases between them. The germline V gene has CDR1 WSHSY and CDR2 SAAADI. The CDR3 contains 15 residues. CDR3 sequence reads: CASRKTGLAKNIQYF. CDR3 in DNA: TGCGCCAGCCGGAAGACAGGACTAGCCAAAAACATTCAGTACTTC.

The chain links TRBV21-1 to TRBJ2-3; TRBD2 was called by the table and not checked on the DNA. TRBV21-1 is a pseudogene. The CDR3 covers 18 residues. Here the CDR3 reads CASSKANTDYTDINTQYF. The DNA of the CDR3 is TGTGCCAGCAGCAAAGCGAACACGGACTACACCGACATTAATACGCAGTATTTT.

The chain uses TRBV19 and TRBJ1-2; 7 bases are a match to TRBD1. This CDR3 is 13 amino acids long. Germline values: CDR1 LNHDA, CDR2 SQIVND (reference sequence). V dropped 7 bases and J dropped 4; count of bases not matched to a gene: 6. In DNA form, the CDR3 reads TGTGCCAGTACTGGACAGGATCCCTATGGCTACACCTTC. Amino acid sequence: CASTGQDPYGYTF. The entire variable domain, with the rest obtained from reference TRBV19 and TRBJ1-2, is as follows: DGGITQSPKYLFRKEGQNVTLSCEQNLNHDAMYWYRQDPGQGLRLIYYSQIVNDFQKGDIAEGYSVSREKKESFPLTVTSAQKNPTAFYLCASTGQDPYGYTFGSGTRLTVV.

The chain recombines TRBV27 with TRBJ1-4; 9 bases fit TRBD1. The CDR3 has 15 residues. With 6 bases clipped from V and 2 bases from J, the junction kept 4 bases outside the gene matches. The germline gives CDR1 MNHEY, CDR2 SMNVEV (reference sequence). The DNA of the CDR3 is TGTGCCAGCAGATTACAGGGGGCCACTAATGAAAAACTGTTTTTT. Its protein is CASRLQGATNEKLFF.

The chain employs TRBV5-6 and TRBJ1-5; no firm D call. This CDR3 region has 16 residues. V was clipped by 0 bases and J by 0 bases, with 10 bases between them. The V gene's germline CDR1 is SGHDT and CDR2 YYEEEE. CDR3 in DNA: TGTGCCAGCAGCTTGGGCTTAGATTATAGCAATCAGCCCCAGCATTTT. This codes for CASSLGLDYSNQPQHF. Full variable domain (missing parts from reference TRBV5-6 and TRBJ1-5): DAGVTQSPTHLIKTRGQQVTLRCSPKSGHDTVSWYQQALGQGPQFIFQYYEEEERQRGNFPDRFSGHQFPNYSSELNVNALLLGDSALYLCASSLGLDYSNQPQHFGDGTRLSIL.

The chain has TRBV5-4 and TRBJ1-1; maybe TRBD1 (6 bases). V shed 3 bases and J shed 3 bases, with 12 bases lying between them. Germline lookup yields CDR1 SGHNT and CDR2 YYREEE (reference sequence). The CDR3 length is 14 residues. CDR3 in DNA: TGTGCCAGCAGCTCCCAGGGGTCGCACACTGAAGCTTTCTTT. This translates into CASSSQGSHTEAFF.

This clone was picked up one time. The rearrangement links TRBV7-2 to TRBJ2-5; no clear D gene. This CDR3 contains 14 residues. Trimming took off 5 bases at V and 4 bases at J, with 14 bases between the two ends. From germline, CDR1 is SGHTA and CDR2 FQGNSA. CDR3 loop: CASSPTGRVETQYF. The CDR3 DNA reads as TGTGCCAGCAGCCCAACTGGTAGGGTAGAGACCCAGTACTTC.

The V and J genes are TRBV14 and TRBJ1-1; D unclear. The CDR3 is 17 amino acids. The V end was cut by 0 bases, the J end by 9 bases, with 23 bases between. Germline V gene sequence: CDR1 SGHDN, CDR2 FVKESK. The CDR3: CASSQDSGLGDKGQAFF. DNA of the CDR3: TGTGCCAGCAGCCAAGATAGCGGACTCGGTGACAAAGGGCAAGCTTTCTTT.

The chain couples TRBV7-2 to TRBJ2-1, with 11 positions matching TRBD2. The V and J ends lost 5 bases and 6 bases, in that order; junction bases with no gene match: 9. Per germline, CDR1 SGHTA and CDR2 FQGNSA. CDR3 length equals 16 residues. The CDR3 coding sequence is TGTGCCAGCAGCAACAGTGGTCTAGCGGGAGGCAATGAGCAGTTCTTC. This gives the protein CASSNSGLAGGNEQFF.

This sequence joins TRBV23-1 and TRBJ2-3, with unresolved D. TRBV23-1 is an ORF; its function is uncertain. CDR3 length: 19 amino acids. Trimming cost V 4 bases and J 0 bases, with 23 bases left between them. The CDR3 loop is CASSPRGHGIRASTDTQYF. CDR3 in DNA: TGCGCCAGCAGTCCGCGTGGCCACGGAATCCGTGCTAGCACAGATACGCAGTATTTT.

The V gene is TRBV7-9, the J gene TRBJ1-2, with TRBD1 matching over 8 bases. V dropped 3 bases and J dropped 6; count of bases not matched to a gene: 9. Per germline, CDR1 SEHNR and CDR2 FQNEAQ (reference sequence). The CDR3 sequence is 15 residues long. CDR3 coding DNA: TGTGCCAGCAGCTTCTTGACAGGGGAGGTAGATGGCTACACCTTC. Translation gives CASSFLTGEVDGYTF.

V usage is TRBV28 and J usage is TRBJ2-3, with D possibly called TRBD1 or TRBD2 (6 bases each). CDR3 length: 14 residues. Per germline, CDR1 MDHEN and CDR2 SYDVKM. Between the trimmed V and J ends, which lost 7 bases and 1 base, there was a span of 12 bases. CDR3 sequence: CASTPRGRTDTQYF. DNA for the CDR3: TGTGCCAGCACCCCACGGGGGCGCACAGATACGCAGTATTTT. The full variable domain, with the rest looked up from reference TRBV28 and TRBJ2-3, is DVKVTQSSRYLVKRTGEKVFLECVQDMDHENMFWYRQDPGLGLRLIYFSYDVKMKEKGDIPEGYSVSREKKERFSLILESASTNQTSMYLCASTPRGRTDTQYFGPGTRLTVL.